Sequencing of this T cell receptor (beta chain) was carried out in a study of memory CD4+ T cells and cytomegalovirus serostatus. Study results and limitations: Suggested: most of the CMV-linked TCR signature lies in CD4+ memory cells.

The method was immunoSEQ multiplex PCR; TCRdb's version includes in-frame clones alone and lacks a portion of them. The sample records about 56,000 clones, 82% being singletons. Single viable CD3+CD4+CD8-CD45RO+ cells were sorted as the memory CD4+ T cells. Details on this clone: Its target is not known.

In germline, CDR1 is LGHNA, CDR2 YSLEER. The J segment lost 1 base and the V segment lost 6 bases, leaving 0 bases of the junction unmatched. The CDR3 loop spans 14 amino acids. The chain is built from TRBV4-3 and TRBJ2-3; 11 bases fit TRBD2. This TCR was sampled from an adult in good health and CMV-seronegative. The sequenced sample was memory CD4+ T cells from blood. Here the CDR3 reads CASRLAGGTDTQYF. CDR3 sequence (DNA): TGCGCCAGCAGACTAGCGGGGGGCACAGATACGCAGTATTTT.